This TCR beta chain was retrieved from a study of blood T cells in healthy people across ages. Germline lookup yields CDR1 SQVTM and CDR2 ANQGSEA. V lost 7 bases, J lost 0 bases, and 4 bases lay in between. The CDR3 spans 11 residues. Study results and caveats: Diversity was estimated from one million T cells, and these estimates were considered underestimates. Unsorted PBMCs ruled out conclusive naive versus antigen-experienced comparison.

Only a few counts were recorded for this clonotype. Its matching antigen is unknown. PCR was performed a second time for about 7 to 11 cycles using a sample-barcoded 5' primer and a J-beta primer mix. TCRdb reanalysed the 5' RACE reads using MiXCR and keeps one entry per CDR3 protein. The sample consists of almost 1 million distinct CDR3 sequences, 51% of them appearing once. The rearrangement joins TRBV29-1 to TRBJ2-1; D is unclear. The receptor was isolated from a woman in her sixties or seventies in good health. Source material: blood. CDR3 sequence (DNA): TGCAGCGGCTACTCCTACAATGAGCAGTTCTTC. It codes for CSGYSYNEQFF.